This passage covers 7 T cell receptor beta chains from one sample sequenced in a study of shared clonotypes between healthy human individuals. The method was immunoSEQ multiplex PCR; TCRdb's version includes in-frame clones alone and lacks a portion of them. The sample records some 2,400,000 clones, approximately 94% being singletons. Sequences were obtained from naive CD4+ T cells sorted from blood. Subset in this sample: CD45RA+ positively selected. The receptors originated from a man aged 18 to 29 in good health.

This chain links TRBV11-1 with TRBJ2-3; D unresolved. This CDR3 has 14 amino acids. Trimming pared 2 bases from V and 2 bases from J, leaving 8 bases between. Germline assignment: CDR1 SGHAT and CDR2 FQDESV (reference sequence). The CDR3 DNA sequence: TGTGCCAGCAGCTTATCCCAGGTCACAGATACGCAGTATTTT. It is translated as CASSLSQVTDTQYF.

The genes are TRBV10-2 and TRBJ2-3, with D unresolved. CDR3 length: 13 amino acids. Per the germline V gene, CDR1 is WSHSY and CDR2 is SAAADI. Trimming removed 5 bases from V and 2 bases from J, with 8 bases in between. The CDR3 DNA reads TGCGCCAGCAGTTTCCTACTCACAGATACGCAGTATTTT. Translating it yields CASSFLLTDTQYF.

The chain employs TRBV13 and TRBJ1-1; unclear D gene. There are 14 residues in the CDR3. Germline assignment: CDR1 PRHDT and CDR2 FYEKMQ (reference sequence). V shed 0 bases and J shed 3 bases, with 8 bases lying between them. The DNA for the CDR3 is TGTGCCAGCAGCTTAGGCCGGGCAGACACTGAAGCTTTCTTT. It codes for CASSLGRADTEAFF.

This chain connects TRBV6-6 to TRBJ1-1; maybe TRBD1 (6 bases). This CDR3 is 15 amino acids long. Germline CDR1 is MNHNY and CDR2 is SVGAGI (reference sequence). V lost 6 bases and J 1 base, leaving 15 bases between the germline ends. In DNA form, the CDR3 reads TGTGCCAGCAGCCAAGGACAGACGACGAACACTGAAGCTTTCTTT. Its translation: CASSQGQTTNTEAFF.

V and J are TRBV4-1 and TRBJ1-1; TRBD1 agrees at 10 bases. Trimming took 4 bases from V and 5 from J; bases not matched to a gene: 4. The CDR3 has 14 amino acids. Per germline, CDR1 MGHRA and CDR2 YSYEKL. CDR3 residues: CASSLRQGATEAFF. The DNA of the CDR3 is TGCGCCAGCAGCCTACGACAGGGGGCAACTGAAGCTTTCTTT.

This clone is a singleton in its sample. The chain combines TRBV10-1 with TRBJ2-3; 9 bases are a match to TRBD2. Germline-derived CDR1 and CDR2 are WNHNN and SYGVQD (reference sequence). The V gene end was trimmed by 5 bases and the J gene end by 0 bases; junction bases not matched to a gene: 3. The CDR3 is made up of 15 amino acids. Here the CDR3 DNA reads TGCGCCAGCAGTACTAGCGGGCTTAGCACAGATACGCAGTATTTT. Translated: CASSTSGLSTDTQYF.

The chain combines TRBV7-2 with TRBJ2-2, with 14 nucleotides matching TRBD2. Germline V gene sequence: CDR1 SGHTA, CDR2 FQGNSA. CDR3 length equals 18 residues. Trimming took 6 bases from V and 1 from J; bases not matched to a gene: 7. CDR3 residues: CASRTGTSGSLNTGELFF. The DNA of the CDR3 is TGTGCCAGCAGAACCGGGACTAGCGGGAGCTTGAACACCGGGGAGCTGTTTTTT.